This TCR beta chain was recorded in a study of TIL therapy for anti-PD-1-resistant metastatic lung cancer. Study details: Median tumor PD-L1 proportion score was approximately 6.3%. Most patients had lung adenocarcinoma.

Indicated time point: pre-treatment sample, taken before nivolumab and TIL therapy. Adults with stage 4 NSCLC were enrolled in a phase I trial. The CDR3 sequence is 15 residues long. In germline, CDR1 is GTSNPN, CDR2 SVGIG (reference sequence). The trim removed 2 bases at V and 4 bases at J, leaving 5 bases unmatched. The libraries were made with immunoSEQ v3. TCRdb keeps only in-frame clones here, not all; method: immunoSEQ multiplex PCR. The sample carries roughly 57,000 clones, 80% to 90% recorded once. The sequences come from blood, collected at baseline. This clonotype originated in a person between 25 and 80 years old with non-small cell lung cancer. The V call is TRBV30, the J call TRBJ2-2; TRBD1 agrees at 9 bases. The CDR3 is CAWSWGQGPTGELFF. CDR3 nucleotides: TGTGCCTGGAGTTGGGGACAGGGCCCCACCGGGGAGCTGTTTTTT.